The 17 T cell receptor beta chains given below trace back to one sample, sequenced in a study of human versus mouse CDR3 diversity and MHC coevolution (dated by TCRdb to 2015 to 2018). Library preparation was by the immunoSEQ multiplex PCR assay. As stored in TCRdb, this immuneACCESS dataset retains in-frame rearrangements with V and J assigned. A fraction of the clones does not appear; measured against another copy, unresolved V genes explain less than half of the discrepancy, and the remainder lacks a known reason. The sample table shows just under 60,000 clones, and 90% to 95% are seen once. About 19% of the sample goes to the ten largest clones. Sequenced: naive CD4+ T cells from blood. The sample's cell subset or site label, decoded: CD45RO-negative CD62L-positive naive CD4 T cells. The receptor set was obtained from a person between 60 and 70 years old in good health.

Only a few counts were recorded for this clone. The chain has TRBV18 and TRBJ1-4; D is perhaps TRBD1 (5 bases). Germline V CDR1 and CDR2: KGHSH, LQKENI. Trimming removed 4 bases from V and 3 bases from J, with 9 bases in between. This CDR3 spans 14 amino acids. The CDR3 region has the DNA TGTGCCAGCTCACTGGGCAGGGCTAATGAAAAACTGTTTTTT. It codes for CASSLGRANEKLFF.

The V call is TRBV7-8, the J call TRBJ2-7, with TRBD1 identical over 8 bases. Trimming at V came to 6 bases and at J to 4 bases, leaving 5 bases not matched to a gene. The CDR3 has 13 residues. The germline V gene has CDR1 SGHVS and CDR2 FQNEAQ. The CDR3 reads CASSWDRSYEQYF. The DNA of the CDR3 is TGTGCCAGCAGTTGGGACAGGAGTTACGAGCAGTACTTC. Complete variable domain (other parts from reference TRBV7-8 and TRBJ2-7): GAGVSQSPRYKVAKRGQDVALRCDPISGHVSLFWYQQALGQGPEFLTYFQNEAQLDKSGLPSDRFFAERPEGSVSTLKIQRTQQEDSAVYLCASSWDRSYEQYFGPGTRLTVT.

The genes are TRBV18 and TRBJ2-3; D is unclear. The CDR3 has 15 residues. CDR1 is KGHSH, CDR2 LQKENI, per germline. V was clipped by 3 bases and J by 2 bases, with 12 bases between them. The CDR3 DNA reads as TGTGCCAGCTCACCCGTAGTTCATGACACAGATACGCAGTATTTT. This encodes CASSPVVHDTDTQYF.

This sequence joins TRBV2 and TRBJ2-3; TRBD2 is a possible D gene (6 bases). Germline lookup yields CDR1 SNHLY and CDR2 FYNNEI. Trimming pared 6 bases from V and 4 bases from J, leaving 14 bases between. The CDR3 runs 14 residues. CDR3 in DNA: TGTGCCAGCAGGGAGGGTATAGGTCCAGATACGCAGTATTTT. It yields the protein CASREGIGPDTQYF.

This sequence joins TRBV11-2 and TRBJ2-1; D remains ambiguous. This CDR3 spans 15 amino acids. The germline CDR1 and CDR2 sequences are SGHAT and FQNNGV. Trimming took 2 bases from V and 2 from J, leaving 10 bases between them. The CDR3: CASSLFSTTYNEQFF. The CDR3 region has the DNA TGTGCCAGCAGCTTATTTTCTACGACCTACAATGAGCAGTTCTTC. Drawing the rest from reference TRBV11-2 and TRBJ2-1, the complete variable domain is EAGVAQSPRYKIIEKRQSVAFWCNPISGHATLYWYQQILGQGPKLLIQFQNNGVVDDSQLPKDRFSAERLKGVDSTLKIQPAKLEDSAVYLCASSLFSTTYNEQFFGPGTRLTVL.

This chain connects TRBV5-1 to TRBJ1-2; D uncertain. Deletions cut 2 bases from V and 3 bases from J, with 8 bases between. Germline lookup yields CDR1 SGHRS and CDR2 YFSETQ. The CDR3 is 13 amino acids. In DNA, the CDR3 is TGCGCCAGCAGCTTATCCGGGGACTATGGCTACACCTTC. Amino acid sequence: CASSLSGDYGYTF.

The chain is built from TRBV19 and TRBJ2-7; a weak D match, TRBD1 (5 bases). This CDR3 contains 13 residues. Trimming removed 5 bases at V and 3 bases at J, with 11 bases between. Germline CDR1 LNHDA, CDR2 SQIVND (reference sequence). The CDR3 region has the DNA TGTGCCAGTAGTCTGGGGCCCTTCTACGAGCAGTACTTC. Translation gives CASSLGPFYEQYF.

The V gene is TRBV6-5, the J gene TRBJ2-7; 7 bases align to TRBD1. Germline CDR1 is MNHEY and CDR2 is SVGAGI. Trimming cost V 7 bases and J 0 bases; bases outside gene matches: 9. The CDR3 is 15 residues long. CDR3 residues: CASNSGTASSYEQYF. The CDR3 DNA reads as TGTGCCAGCAATTCCGGGACAGCGAGCTCCTACGAGCAGTACTTC.

This clone came up once. The rearrangement links TRBV6-1 to TRBJ2-1; tentative D call: TRBD1 (5 bases). V was pared by 7 bases and J by 1 base, with 14 bases between. The V gene's germline CDR1 is MNHNS and CDR2 SASEGT. This CDR3 spans 15 amino acids. In nucleotides, the CDR3 is TGTGCCAGCAAAACAGGCCGTGCATCCTACAATGAGCAGTTCTTC. This encodes CASKTGRASYNEQFF.

V gene TRBV19 combines with J gene TRBJ2-1, with D possibly matching TRBD2 (5 bases). This CDR3 has 15 residues. With 5 bases removed from V and 0 bases from J, the gap between germline ends came to 11 bases. The germline V gene has CDR1 LNHDA and CDR2 SQIVND (reference sequence). The chain's CDR3 is CASSVETTSYNEQFF. The CDR3 DNA is TGTGCCAGTAGTGTTGAGACTACCTCCTACAATGAGCAGTTCTTC.

The CDR3 region is CASSTGTSGRAGYEQYF. The CDR3 coding sequence is TGTGCCAGTAGTACAGGGACTAGCGGGAGGGCCGGGTACGAGCAGTACTTC. The rearrangement links TRBV19 to TRBJ2-7; the match to TRBD2 covers 16 bases. The CDR3 contains 17 residues. Germline V lookup: CDR1 LNHDA, CDR2 SQIVND (reference sequence). Trimming cost V 4 bases and J 4 bases; bases outside gene matches: 7.

The rearrangement links TRBV5-1 to TRBJ2-2; 9 bases agree with TRBD1. CDR3 length: 15 residues. In germline, CDR1 is SGHRS, CDR2 YFSETQ. Trimming took 3 bases from V and 7 from J; bases not matched to a gene: 7. For the CDR3, the DNA is TGCGCCAGCAGCTCACAGGGGGCCCCGGGCGGGGAGCTGTTTTTT. Residues: CASSSQGAPGGELFF.

Only one count was recorded for this clone. The V call is TRBV5-1, the J call TRBJ2-4; TRBD1 aligns across 11 bases. V shed 0 bases, J shed 9 bases, and the junction held 2 bases outside the gene matches. Germline assignment: CDR1 SGHRS and CDR2 YFSETQ. The CDR3 contains 14 residues. Here the CDR3 DNA reads TGCGCCAGCAGCTTGGGGGACAGGGGGGGCATTCAGTACTTC. This gives the protein CASSLGDRGGIQYF.

The J gene is TRBJ1-6, the V gene TRBV5-1; TRBD1 matches 7 bases. V lost 4 bases and J lost 7; bases outside the gene matches: 8. The length of the CDR3 is 15 residues. CDR1 is SGHRS and CDR2 is YFSETQ in the germline V gene. CDR3 sequence: CASSNRQGGNSPLHF. CDR3 bases: TGCGCCAGCAGCAATAGACAGGGAGGCAATTCACCCCTCCACTTT.

V gene TRBV29-1 combines with J gene TRBJ2-5; 8 nucleotides match TRBD1. V dropped 1 base and J dropped 3; count of bases not matched to a gene: 1. The germline V gene has CDR1 SQVTM and CDR2 ANQGSEA. The CDR3 consists of 13 residues. In DNA, the CDR3 is TGCAGCGTTGAAGCGACAGGGGAAGAGACCCAGTACTTC. It codes for CSVEATGEETQYF. The variable domain in full, completed from reference TRBV29-1 and TRBJ2-5, reads SAVISQKPSRDICQRGTSLTIQCQVDSQVTMMFWYRQQPGQSLTLIATANQGSEATYESGFVIDKFPISRPNLTFSTLTVSNMSPEDSSIYLCSVEATGEETQYFGPGTRLLVL.

This chain connects TRBV27 to TRBJ1-6; 8 bases are shared with TRBD1. The trim removed 7 bases at V and 4 bases at J, leaving 12 bases unmatched. Per germline, CDR1 MNHEY and CDR2 SMNVEV (reference sequence). The CDR3 is made up of 17 amino acids. Here the CDR3 DNA reads TGTGCCAGCACGGACAGGGCCTCTAGCCTATATAATTCACCCCTCCACTTT. Amino acids: CASTDRASSLYNSPLHF.

In regard to this clone: Within the sample, other DNA sequences also encode this same CDR3. The chain combines TRBV2 with TRBJ1-6; TRBD1 is a possible D gene (5 bases). The germline V gene has CDR1 SNHLY and CDR2 FYNNEI. This CDR3 spans 15 amino acids. Trimming removed 2 bases from V and 7 bases from J, with 12 bases in between. The DNA for the CDR3 is TGTGCCAGCAGTGAATCCCCAGGGTCAAATTCACCCCTCCACTTT. As protein: CASSESPGSNSPLHF. The whole variable domain, remainder taken from reference TRBV2 and TRBJ1-6, is EPEVTQTPSHQVTQMGQEVILRCVPISNHLYFYWYRQILGQKVEFLVSFYNNEISEKSEIFDDQFSVERPDGSNFTLKIRSTKLEDSAMYFCASSESPGSNSPLHFGNGTRLTVT.